The 9 T cell receptor beta chains presented below share a single source sample, sequenced in a study of blood T cells in healthy people across ages. Using a J-beta primer mix together with a sample-barcoded 5' primer, a second PCR was run for roughly 7 to 12 cycles. TCRdb re-analysed the 5' RACE reads in MiXCR, keeping a single row per CDR3 protein. In the table there are about 1.7 million distinct CDR3 sequences, 28% of which are singletons. The material sequenced was blood. The receptors come from a woman in her twenties or thirties in good health.

In the case of this clonotype: A read error may explain this, as a much larger clone is one base away. The chain recombines TRBV15 with TRBJ1-2, with TRBD1 matching 8 bases. The CDR3 covers 15 residues. Germline assignment: CDR1 LNHNV and CDR2 YYDKDF (reference sequence). V lost 2 bases, J lost 6 bases, and 8 bases stayed unmatched. CDR3 coding DNA: TGTGCCACCAGCAGATCGGGGGACAGGCGGCATGGCTACACCTTC. Residues: CATSRSGDRRHGYTF.

The chain is built from TRBV18 and TRBJ2-3, with D possibly matching TRBD2 (5 bases). Germline V gives CDR1 KGHSH, CDR2 LQKENI. The V and J ends lost 5 bases and 0 bases respectively, with 12 bases between them. The length of the CDR3 is 15 residues. CDR3 loop: CASSGERTSTDTQYF. The DNA for the CDR3 is TGTGCCAGCTCAGGGGAACGGACTAGCACAGATACGCAGTATTTT.

V and J are TRBV10-2 and TRBJ1-1, with no clear D. The CDR3 loop spans 11 amino acids. Trimming took 10 bases from V and 0 from J, leaving 6 bases between them. Germline V gene lookup returns CDR1 WSHSY and CDR2 SAAADI. The CDR3: CATQLNTEAFF. CDR3 sequence (DNA): TGCGCCACACAATTGAACACTGAAGCTTTCTTT.

Points on this clonotype: A much bigger clone sits one base away, suggesting this may be a read error. The chain joins TRBV20-1 to TRBJ2-1; 12 bases map to TRBD2. The J call may not be correct, given that the DNA end is closer to TRBJ2-7. CDR1 is DFQATT, CDR2 SNEGSKA, per germline (reference sequence). This CDR3 region has 14 residues. CDR3 loop: CSALGLAGYNEQYF. The CDR3 coding sequence is TGCAGTGCTTTGGGACTAGCGGGTTACAATGAGCAGTACTTC.

The chain joins TRBV6-1 to TRBJ2-7; 11 bases line up with TRBD2. The CDR3 covers 15 residues. The V and J ends lost 7 bases and 4 bases, in that order; junction bases with no gene match: 9. Germline lookup yields CDR1 MNHNS and CDR2 SASEGT. Written as DNA, the CDR3 is TGTGCCAGCACGTGGTTAGCGGGAGGGCCATACGAGCAGTACTTC. It codes for CASTWLAGGPYEQYF.

A note on this clonotype: Given a far larger clone just one base away, this is likely a sequencing read error. CDR3: CASSLGYGQFF. DNA for the CDR3: TGTGCCAGCAGCTTAGGGTATGGGCAGTTCTTC. V gene TRBV11-2 combines with J gene TRBJ2-1; D gene unclear. V gave up 1 base and J gave up 12 bases, with 7 bases separating them. The CDR3 contains 11 residues. Germline assignment: CDR1 SGHAT and CDR2 FQNNGV.

V and J are TRBV7-6 and TRBJ1-2; D is perhaps TRBD1 (5 bases). The CDR3 loop spans 16 amino acids. Germline V gene sequence: CDR1 SGHVS, CDR2 FNYEAQ. V was shortened by 3 bases and J by 6 bases, with 20 bases between the two germline ends. In nucleotides, the CDR3 is TGTGCCAGCAGCTTTCTCGGGGCAGGGAGGATGAATGGCTACACCTTC. Translating gives CASSFLGAGRMNGYTF.

This clonotype was observed at least ten times. The rearrangement joins TRBV4-3 to TRBJ1-2; D perhaps matches TRBD1 (6 bases). This CDR3 is built from 14 residues. In germline, CDR1 is LGHNA, CDR2 YSLEER. Trimming removed 0 bases from V and 6 bases from J, with 11 bases in between. Here the CDR3 reads CASSQEGADHGYTF. The DNA of the CDR3 is TGCGCCAGCAGCCAAGAGGGGGCAGATCATGGCTACACCTTC.

This clonotype has a handful of counts. An end of the junction does not agree with germline; a read error may underlie this. V is TRBV4-1 and J is TRBJ2-3; the match to TRBD2 covers 12 bases. The length of the CDR3 is 16 residues. Germline CDR1 reads MGHRA; CDR2 reads YSYEKL. The CDR3 reads CASSHLTSGGPDTQYF. CDR3 DNA sequence: TGTGCCAGCAGCCACCTGACTAGCGGGGGCCCAGATACGCAGTATTTT.